The clone carrying this T cell receptor beta chain was picked up a small number of times. Antigen unknown. The authors ran a second PCR of roughly 7 to 11 cycles using a sample-barcoded 5' primer and a J-beta primer mix. TCRdb used MiXCR to reprocess the 5' RACE reads, holding one entry per CDR3 protein. Here the sample spans about 1 million distinct CDR3 sequences, 40% to 55% being singletons. The CDR3 length is 16 residues. Trimming at V came to 10 bases and at J to 0 bases, leaving 7 bases not matched to a gene. Per the germline V gene, CDR1 is MNHEY and CDR2 is SMNVEV (reference sequence). This record comes from a study of blood T cells in healthy people across ages. Study in general: Capture via template switching afforded approximately one barcoded beta molecule per two T cells.

Points from the study as a whole: Diversity figures based on one million T cells were deemed too low. Strong correlation was found linking TCR beta diversity to naive T cell percentage.

The sample taken for sequencing was blood. V gene TRBV27 combines with J gene TRBJ2-4; 12 positions agree with TRBD2. This receptor was taken from a woman aged 60-70 years in good health. CDR3 amino acids: CAKGLAGGLAKNIQYF. The CDR3 DNA reads TGTGCCAAGGGGCTAGCGGGAGGGCTAGCCAAAAACATTCAGTACTTC.